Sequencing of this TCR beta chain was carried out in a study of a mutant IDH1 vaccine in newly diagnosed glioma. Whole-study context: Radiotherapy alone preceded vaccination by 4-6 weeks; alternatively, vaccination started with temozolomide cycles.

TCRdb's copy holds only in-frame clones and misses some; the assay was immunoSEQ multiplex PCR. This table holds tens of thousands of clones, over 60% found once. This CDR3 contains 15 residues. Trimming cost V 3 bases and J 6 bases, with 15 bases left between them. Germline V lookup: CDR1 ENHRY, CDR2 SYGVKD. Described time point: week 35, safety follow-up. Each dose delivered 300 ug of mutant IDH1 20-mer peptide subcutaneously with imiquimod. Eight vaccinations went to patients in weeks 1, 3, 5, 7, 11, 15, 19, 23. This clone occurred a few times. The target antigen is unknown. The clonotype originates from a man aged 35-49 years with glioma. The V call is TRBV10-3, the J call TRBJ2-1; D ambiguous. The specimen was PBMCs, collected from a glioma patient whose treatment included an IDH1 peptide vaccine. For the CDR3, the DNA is TGTGCCATCAGTGACCCCGGCCTCCCCGCCAATGAGCAGTTCTTC. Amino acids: CAISDPGLPANEQFF.